This T cell receptor (beta chain) is from a study of CD8+ T cells in alopecia areata. Across the study: Treated individuals took tofacitinib by mouth, 5 to 10 mg twice daily. Whole-study results and caveats: The study found higher clonality in lesional than normal scalp, especially in alopecia totalis/universalis.

From alopecia areata patients, lesional scalp punch biopsies and peripheral blood were collected. Details on this clone: The antigen remains unidentified. Compared with germline, one end of the junction differs, possibly owing to a read error.

Extraction of RNA preceded its reverse transcription into cDNA, which served as the sequencing template. Assay: immunoSEQ multiplex PCR; the TCRdb copy retains only in-frame clones and omits some. This sample has hundreds of thousands of clones; roughly 57% occur once, and the top ten carry 0.45%. The sample here was CD4+ T cells sorted from blood, taken at week 0. The receptor was isolated from a human donor with alopecia areata.

The DNA of the CDR3 is TGCGCCAGCATCTTGACAGGGGGCCGGGATAATGAGCAGTTCTTC. Residues: CASILTGGRDNEQFF. This chain connects TRBV5-1 to TRBJ2-1; 10 bases match TRBD1. The CDR3 loop spans 15 amino acids. The germline gives CDR1 SGHRS, CDR2 YFSETQ.